This TCR beta chain was sequenced during a study of T cell responses to AZD1222 COVID-19 vaccine. Deletions cut 5 bases from V and 5 bases from J, with 12 bases between. Germline V lookup: CDR1 MNHEY, CDR2 SVGAGI. This CDR3 comprises 13 residues. Using immunoSEQ multiplex PCR, the repertoire was profiled, and TCRdb retains in-frame clones only, with some absent. The sample records approximately 190,000 clones, over 80% being singletons. Details on this clone: What it binds is unknown.

Whole-study results and caveats: With two AZD1222 doses given, Spike-specific TCR breadth and depth both rose. In a largely white British group with more females than males, clonal diversity was possibly underestimated.

This sequence originates from an adult in good health. The chain has TRBV6-5 and TRBJ1-1; no reliable D call. Material: peripheral blood, obtained on day 0 of MenACWY control vaccination. The CDR3 reads CASSLKAETEAFF. As DNA, the CDR3 is TGTGCCAGCAGTCTGAAGGCGGAGACTGAAGCTTTCTTT.